A single sample gave rise to the 25 T cell receptor beta chains below, sequenced in a study of T-cell memory formation after mild COVID-19 (dated by TCRdb to the early 2020s). Receptors were amplified or captured by 5' RACE. TCRdb lists the instrument as Illumina NovaSeq 6000. In TCRdb, the public reads were trimmed at Q25 with fastp and aligned with MiXCR, with productive beta chains retained. One record per CDR3 amino acid sequence lists the most common genes and DNA. The sample yields approximately 100,000 distinct CDR3 sequences; over 8.5% were counted once. About 40% of the sample is in the top ten clones. The sample consisted of PBMCs or a T cell subset sorted from them (not recorded which). These receptors were taken from a young man who had mild COVID-19 (a few samples of this study predate the infection). The sample titles of this study are shuffled in the database, so cell type and time point are left out; the donor was told from shared clones.

This clonotype was seen a handful of times. The chain uses TRBV5-4 and TRBJ1-6; D is undetermined. V was cut by 0 bases and J by 11 bases, with 6 bases left in between. The germline CDR1 and CDR2 sequences are SGHNT and YYREEE (reference sequence). The CDR3 runs 12 residues. CDR3 DNA: TGTGCCAGCAGCTTGGGGGCCGCACCCCTCCACTTT. Protein sequence: CASSLGAAPLHF.

DNA for the CDR3: TGTGCCACCAGCAGAGATTATGGAAGCTCTGGGGCCAACGTCCTGACTTTC. Protein product: CATSRDYGSSGANVLTF. The chain recombines TRBV15 with TRBJ2-6, with D uncertain. The CDR3 is 17 amino acids. V was cut by 0 bases and J by 0 bases, with 9 bases left in between. Germline values: CDR1 LNHNV, CDR2 YYDKDF (reference sequence).

This chain connects TRBV6-2 or TRBV6-3 to TRBJ2-2; D is undetermined. The CDR3 length is 13 residues. Between the trimmed V and J ends, which lost 10 bases and 4 bases, there was a span of 13 bases. CDR1 is MNHEY and CDR2 is SVGEGT in the germline V gene. Here the CDR3 reads CATGLGATGELFF. As DNA, the CDR3 is TGTGCCACCGGATTGGGTGCCACCGGGGAGCTGTTTTTT.

This clonotype was found many times. The rearrangement uses TRBV7-3 and TRBJ2-1; 8 nucleotides match TRBD2. The germline gives CDR1 SGHTA, CDR2 FQGTGA. The length of the CDR3 is 15 residues. Losses at the gene ends were 2 bases for V and 3 bases for J; bases not matched to a gene: 3. The CDR3 loop is CASSLGLAVYNEQFF. CDR3 nucleotide sequence: TGTGCCAGCAGCTTAGGACTAGCCGTCTACAATGAGCAGTTCTTC.

V and J are TRBV7-9 and TRBJ2-3, with TRBD2 as a possible D gene (6 bases). The V gene's germline CDR1 is SEHNR and CDR2 FQNEAQ (reference sequence). Between the trimmed V and J ends, which lost 5 bases and 4 bases, there was a span of 22 bases. The CDR3 extends over 17 amino acids. The DNA for the CDR3 is TGTGCCAGCAGCAAAGGTGACAGCCTACCGGGGGCAGATACGCAGTATTTT. This encodes CASSKGDSLPGADTQYF.

This clonotype was seen a few times. The rearrangement joins TRBV27 to TRBJ2-2; 8 nucleotides line up with TRBD1. Germline loops: CDR1 MNHEY, CDR2 SMNVEV (reference sequence). Germline trimming cut 3 bases from V and 3 bases from J; bases unmatched to any gene: 3. The CDR3 has 15 amino acids. CDR3 sequence reads: CASSFTGGYTGELFF. DNA for the CDR3: TGTGCCAGCAGTTTTACAGGGGGATACACCGGGGAGCTGTTTTTT.

The chain employs TRBV7-9 and TRBJ2-7; D remains unclear. V lost 4 bases and J lost 6, with 13 bases in between. Germline lookup yields CDR1 SEHNR and CDR2 FQNEAQ (reference sequence). The CDR3 runs 13 residues. CDR3 DNA sequence: TGTGCCAGCAGCTCAGCCGCCCTCGGCGAGCAGTACGTC. Encoded protein: CASSSAALGEQYV.

In this sample, this clonotype turned up a few times. The chain combines TRBV12-3 or TRBV12-4 with TRBJ2-4, with 7 bases aligning to TRBD2. V gave up 8 bases and J gave up 7 bases; unmatched junction bases: 11. The CDR3 spans 14 residues. The chain's CDR3 is CASGIQRERNIQYF. CDR3 DNA sequence: TGTGCCAGCGGGATACAGCGGGAAAGGAACATTCAGTACTTC.

The chain recombines TRBV4-1 with TRBJ2-3; 8 positions agree with TRBD2. Trimming at V came to 6 bases and at J to 2 bases, leaving 7 bases not matched to a gene. The CDR3 length is 15 residues. The germline V gene has CDR1 MGHRA and CDR2 YSYEKL. DNA of the CDR3: TGCGCCAGCAGTTCCGGGACTAGTGACACAGATACGCAGTATTTT. Residues: CASSSGTSDTDTQYF.

This clonotype has just a few counts. This chain uses TRBV5-1 with TRBJ2-1; 10 nucleotides align to TRBD2. This CDR3 is built from 16 residues. The V gene's germline CDR1 is SGHRS and CDR2 YFSETQ. V lost 4 bases to trimming and J lost 7 bases; unmatched junction nucleotides: 11. CDR3 nucleotide sequence: TGCGCCAGCAGCCGGAGCGGGTCTAGCGGGGGAAATGAGCAGTTCTTC. Protein product: CASSRSGSSGGNEQFF.

This clonotype was recorded a few times. The CDR3 DNA sequence: TGCGCCAGCAGCCAAGTTAGCGGGGGGGCTAACGCAGAGACCCAGTACTTC. It specifies CASSQVSGGANAETQYF. The chain joins TRBV4-1 to TRBJ2-5; 11 nucleotides line up with TRBD2. V lost 1 base, J lost 4 bases, and 8 bases stayed unmatched. The germline gives CDR1 MGHRA, CDR2 YSYEKL. The CDR3 contains 17 residues.

This clonotype appeared a few times. The chain uses TRBV6-5 and TRBJ2-3, with 11 bases that match TRBD2. This CDR3 has 16 residues. J lost 2 bases, V lost 2 bases, and 3 bases had no gene match. Germline CDR1 and CDR2: MNHEY and SVGAGI. The CDR3 reads CASSYVLAGATDTQYF. CDR3 bases: TGTGCCAGCAGTTACGTACTAGCGGGGGCCACAGATACGCAGTATTTT.

This clonotype was recorded once. The chain uses TRBV4-2 and TRBJ2-1, with D perhaps matching TRBD1 (6 bases). CDR1 is LGHNA, CDR2 YNFKEQ, per germline. The V end lost 0 bases, the J end lost 9 bases, and 18 bases lay between the germline ends. The CDR3 extends over 16 amino acids. Here the CDR3 reads CASSQDGLPGVGEQFF. The CDR3 DNA is TGTGCCAGCAGCCAAGATGGCCTCCCAGGGGTGGGTGAGCAGTTCTTC.

This clonotype was detected ten times or more. The chain couples TRBV5-6 to TRBJ2-2, with D unclear. The CDR3 totals 14 residues. CDR1 and CDR2 (germline): SGHDT, YYEEEE. V was shortened by 0 bases and J by 5 bases, with 8 bases between the two germline ends. The CDR3 protein is CASSLVQATGELFF. The CDR3 DNA is TGTGCCAGCAGCTTGGTGCAGGCAACCGGGGAGCTGTTTTTT.

The rearrangement links TRBV5-1 to TRBJ2-7; D gene ambiguous. The V and J ends lost 0 bases and 7 bases respectively, with 8 bases between them. Germline CDR1 is SGHRS and CDR2 is YFSETQ. This CDR3 has 12 amino acids. In DNA, the CDR3 is TGCGCCAGCAGCTTGGCGCCCAGGGAGCAGTACTTC. Protein sequence: CASSLAPREQYF. Together with reference TRBV5-1 and TRBJ2-7, the CDR3 gives the full variable domain: KAGVTQTPRYLIKTRGQQVTLSCSPISGHRSVSWYQQTPGQGLQFLFEYFSETQRNKGNFPGRFSGRQFSNSRSEMNVSTLELGDSALYLCASSLAPREQYFGPGTRLTVT.

This clonotype came up a few times. The V gene is TRBV14, the J gene TRBJ2-5; TRBD1 might be the D (5 bases). With 0 bases removed from V and 3 bases from J, the gap between germline ends came to 8 bases. CDR1 SGHDN and CDR2 FVKESK come from the germline V gene. There are 14 residues in the CDR3. The DNA of the CDR3 is TGTGCCAGCAGCCAAGACAGGGTCGAAGAGACCCAGTACTTC. Translated, it gives CASSQDRVEETQYF.

This clonotype was detected many times. The V and J genes are TRBV4-2 and TRBJ2-5; 8 bases agree with TRBD1. Germline V gene lookup returns CDR1 LGHNA and CDR2 YNFKEQ. V dropped 0 bases and J dropped 2; count of bases not matched to a gene: 5. The CDR3 is made up of 16 amino acids. CDR3 protein: CASSQDGQGGQETQYF. CDR3 coding DNA: TGTGCCAGCAGCCAAGATGGACAGGGCGGACAAGAGACCCAGTACTTC.

The chain joins TRBV7-2 to TRBJ1-6; no firm D call. The germline V gene has CDR1 SGHTA and CDR2 FQGNSA. There are 12 residues in the CDR3. The germline V and J ends were trimmed by 5 bases and 15 bases, with 14 bases remaining between them. DNA of the CDR3: TGTGCCAGCAGCCAGGACCGGGGAGGCCTCCACTTT. The encoded protein is CASSQDRGGLHF. Full variable domain (rest looked up from reference TRBV7-2 and TRBJ1-6): GAGVSQSPSNKVTEKGKDVELRCDPISGHTALYWYRQSLGQGLEFLIYFQGNSAPDKSGLPSDRFSAERTGGSVSTLTIQRTQQEDSAVYLCASSQDRGGLHFGNGTRLTVT.

This clonotype was detected a few times. The CDR3 reads CASSPSSGPPETQYF. The CDR3 DNA reads TGTGCCAGCAGCCCCTCCTCGGGGCCCCCGGAGACCCAGTACTTC. The chain is built from TRBV11-2 and TRBJ2-5; tentatively, D is TRBD1 or TRBD2 (5 bases each). This CDR3 is 15 amino acids long. Germline V lookup: CDR1 SGHAT, CDR2 FQNNGV. Trimming took 5 bases from V and 5 from J, leaving 18 bases between them.

This clonotype was found many times. In nucleotides, the CDR3 is TGTGCCAGCAGCTTTACGACAGGGGGATACAATGAGCAGTTCTTC. Protein sequence: CASSFTTGGYNEQFF. This chain links TRBV7-6 with TRBJ2-1; 9 bases agree with TRBD1. This CDR3 region has 15 residues. Losses at the gene ends were 3 bases for V and 4 bases for J; bases not matched to a gene: 4. Germline V gives CDR1 SGHVS, CDR2 FNYEAQ.

In this sample, this clonotype turned up a few times. This chain uses TRBV6-2 or TRBV6-3 with TRBJ2-1; D possibly corresponds to TRBD2 (7 bases). Germline V gene data show CDR1 as MNHEY and CDR2 as SVGEGT. The length of the CDR3 is 14 residues. V gave up 0 bases and J gave up 8 bases, with 11 bases separating them. In nucleotides, the CDR3 is TGTGCCAGCAGTTACTCGATCGGGGGGCATGAGCAGTTCTTC. It specifies CASSYSIGGHEQFF.

V usage is TRBV20-1 and J usage is TRBJ2-1, with a possible D match to TRBD2 (7 bases). The CDR3 has 14 amino acids. Germline V gene data show CDR1 as DFQATT and CDR2 as SNEGSKA (reference sequence). The V end lost 2 bases, the J end lost 3 bases, and 11 bases lay between the germline ends. The DNA of the CDR3 is TGCAGTGCTAGATCGAGGGGGGGCTACAATGAGCAGTTCTTC. This codes for CSARSRGGYNEQFF.

About this clonotype itself: The junction differs from germline at one of its ends, possibly a read error. V and J are TRBV7-9 and TRBJ1-1; D gene unclear. Germline V gives CDR1 SEHNR, CDR2 FQNEAQ (reference sequence). This CDR3 has 12 residues. This chain's CDR3 is CASSPPLRGQSF. CDR3 bases: TGTGCCAGCAGCCCCCCCTTAAGAGGGCAGAGCTTT.

The chain employs TRBV7-9 and TRBJ2-7; the match to TRBD1 covers 7 bases. J was trimmed by 2 bases and V by 1 base; bases with no gene match: 2. This CDR3 is built from 14 residues. The germline V gene has CDR1 SEHNR and CDR2 FQNEAQ (reference sequence). The CDR3 here is CASSLVGQTYEQYF. As DNA, the CDR3 is TGTGCCAGCAGCTTAGTGGGACAGACCTACGAGCAGTACTTC.

There are many counts of this clonotype. The genes are TRBV25-1 and TRBJ2-5; D remains unclear. CDR1 is MGHDK and CDR2 is SYGVNS in the germline V gene. This CDR3 comprises 10 residues. Trimming cost V 8 bases and J 2 bases, with 3 bases left between them. For the CDR3, the DNA is TGTGCCAGCGGGCAAGAGACCCAGTACTTC. Translation gives CASGQETQYF.